The source of this TCR beta chain is a study of regulatory T cells in long-lasting Graves disease. Arm-PCR of CDR3 regions with iRepertoire HTBI primers generated TCR beta libraries. Using its own MiXCR run on the multiplex PCR reads, TCRdb lists one record per CDR3 protein. This table holds approximately 350,000 distinct CDR3 sequences, about a sixth found once. As to time point: newly diagnosed GD, antithyroid drugs for less than 3 months. From RNA extracted from PBMCs, the TCR library was made. Many counts were recorded for this clonotype. Deletions cut 5 bases from V and 2 bases from J, with 13 bases between. Germline V gene sequence: CDR1 SNHLY, CDR2 FYNNEI. The CDR3 extends over 15 amino acids. These data also formed part of another study, on T cells in Graves' hyperthyroidism and ophthalmopathy. That study reports: Hyperthyroidism, newly diagnosed and lasting under 2 months, affected patients aged 18 to 65. Most thyroid clonotypes with frequency above 0.001 were detected in blood.

The TCR comes from a woman younger than 35 with Graves disease. The chain recombines TRBV2 with TRBJ2-1; no reliable D call. The material was peripheral blood mononuclear cells (PBMCs), obtained at new diagnosis, from a patient treated with antithyroid drugs. The DNA for the CDR3 is TGTGCCAGCAGTTTTACTTACGCTACCTACAATGAGCAGTTCTTC. Translated, it gives CASSFTYATYNEQFF. The variable domain in full, with the rest retrieved from reference TRBV2 and TRBJ2-1, is EPEVTQTPSHQVTQMGQEVILRCVPISNHLYFYWYRQILGQKVEFLVSFYNNEISEKSEIFDDQFSVERPDGSNFTLKIRSTKLEDSAMYFCASSFTYATYNEQFFGPGTRLTVL.